The 11 T cell receptor beta chains presented below share a single source sample, sequenced in a study of OX40 agonist ivuxolimab in advanced cancers. Sequenced by immunoSEQ multiplex PCR; TCRdb stores in-frame clones only, minus some. The sample has more than 50,000 clones; over 70% are singletons. The sequencing used CD4+ or CD8+ T cells sorted from blood, collected in a trial of the OX40 agonist ivuxolimab. The source is an adult with an advanced solid tumor such as melanoma, head and neck, liver or kidney cancer.

This clone was picked up a small number of times. The V and J genes are TRBV7-2 and TRBJ1-6; unclear D gene. Trimming stripped 5 bases from V and 0 bases from J, with 8 bases between. The CDR3 contains 15 residues. Germline loops: CDR1 SGHTA, CDR2 FQGNSA. CDR3 region: CASSPTFSYNSPLHF. The CDR3 bases are TGTGCCAGCAGCCCTACATTCTCCTATAATTCACCCCTCCACTTT.

V and J are TRBV18 and TRBJ2-1; no firm D call. The V gene's germline CDR1 is KGHSH and CDR2 LQKENI. The length of the CDR3 is 15 residues. V lost 3 bases, J lost 0 bases, and 9 bases lay in between. CDR3 DNA sequence: TGTGCCAGCTCACCTCCGGGCTTCTCCTACAATGAGCAGTTCTTC. Its protein product is CASSPPGFSYNEQFF.

V usage is TRBV6-1 and J usage is TRBJ2-1, with 12 positions matching TRBD2. The CDR3 contains 20 residues. J was trimmed by 4 bases and V by 3 bases; bases with no gene match: 16. The germline gives CDR1 MNHNS, CDR2 SASEGT. The CDR3 here is CASSEFETSGGKELYNEQFF. The CDR3 coding sequence is TGTGCCAGCAGTGAGTTCGAAACTAGCGGGGGGAAGGAATTATACAATGAGCAGTTCTTC.

The CDR3 here is CASSQDRGNNNYGYTF. In DNA, the CDR3 is TGCGCCAGCAGCCAAGACCGAGGGAACAATAACTATGGCTACACCTTC. The V and J genes are TRBV4-3 and TRBJ1-2, with D unresolved. Trimming stripped 0 bases from V and 1 base from J, with 12 bases between. The CDR3 consists of 16 residues. The germline CDR1 and CDR2 sequences are LGHNA and YSLEER.

The chain joins TRBV6-1 to TRBJ2-5, with 9 positions matching TRBD2. With 2 bases clipped from V and 5 bases from J, the junction kept 6 bases outside the gene matches. Per the germline V gene, CDR1 is MNHNS and CDR2 is SASEGT. The CDR3 is 15 amino acids. The chain's CDR3 is CASSESSGRWETQYF. The CDR3 DNA follows: TGTGCCAGCAGTGAAAGTAGCGGGAGATGGGAGACCCAGTACTTC.

The chain couples TRBV21-1 to TRBJ2-2; the table's D call TRBD1 went unverified against the DNA. TRBV21-1 is labeled a pseudogene. CDR3 length equals 18 residues. The CDR3 DNA is TGTGCCAGCAGGAGCCGGGACAGGGAAGAGGTTTGCTCCGGGGAGCTGTTTTTT. Protein: CASRSRDREEVCSGELFF.

V gene TRBV25-1 combines with J gene TRBJ1-1, with a weak D call TRBD1 (6 bases). Germline CDR1 MGHDK, CDR2 SYGVNS. The CDR3 covers 15 residues. V lost 4 bases and J 1 base, leaving 13 bases between the germline ends. As DNA, the CDR3 is TGTGCCAGCAGTGCAGGGGTTAGGGGGAACACTGAAGCTTTCTTT. This sequence encodes CASSAGVRGNTEAFF.

The rearrangement uses TRBV18 and TRBJ2-7; D possibly matches TRBD1 or TRBD2 (5 bases each). This CDR3 is 15 amino acids long. The V gene lost 3 bases and the J gene lost 2 bases, with 14 bases spanning the gap. Germline CDR1 and CDR2: KGHSH and LQKENI. The CDR3 loop is CASSPLDRGTYEQYF. CDR3 DNA: TGTGCCAGCTCACCTCTAGACAGAGGGACCTACGAGCAGTACTTC.

This sequence joins TRBV28 and TRBJ2-7; D is perhaps TRBD1 or TRBD2 (5 bases each). This CDR3 has 14 residues. V lost 4 bases and J 2 bases, leaving 12 bases between the germline ends. CDR1 and CDR2 from the germline V gene are MDHEN and SYDVKM. The CDR3 nucleotides read TGTGCCAGCAGTTCCCCGGGACGGGCCTACGAGCAGTACTTC. Translated, it gives CASSSPGRAYEQYF.

This clone appeared a few times. V gene TRBV5-1 combines with J gene TRBJ2-1; 10 positions match TRBD2. After removal of 1 base from V and 7 bases from J, the junction contained 5 bases not matched to a gene. CDR3 length: 15 residues. Germline CDR1 is SGHRS and CDR2 is YFSETQ. In DNA form, the CDR3 reads TGCGCCAGCAGCTTGCCGGGACTAGCGTCGAATGAGCAGTTCTTC. Translating gives CASSLPGLASNEQFF.

For the CDR3, the DNA is TGTGCCAGCAGCCCCAGACTAGCCTACGAGCAGTACTTC. This translates into CASSPRLAYEQYF. This chain connects TRBV7-2 to TRBJ2-7, with a tentative D call TRBD2 (6 bases). The CDR3 length is 13 residues. Looked up from germline, CDR1 is SGHTA and CDR2 is FQGNSA. Trimming shortened V by 5 bases and J by 2 bases, and 10 bases separated the two germline ends.